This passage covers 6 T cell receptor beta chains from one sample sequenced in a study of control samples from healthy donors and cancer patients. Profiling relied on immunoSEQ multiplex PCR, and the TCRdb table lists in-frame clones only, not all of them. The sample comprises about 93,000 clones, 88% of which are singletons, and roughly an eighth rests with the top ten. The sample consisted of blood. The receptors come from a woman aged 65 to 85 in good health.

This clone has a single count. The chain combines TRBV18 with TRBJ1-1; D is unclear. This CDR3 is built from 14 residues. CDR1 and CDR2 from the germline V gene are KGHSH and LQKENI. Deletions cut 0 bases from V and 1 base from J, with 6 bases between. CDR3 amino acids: CASSPPSGNTEAFF. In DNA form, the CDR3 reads TGTGCCAGCTCACCACCTTCAGGGAACACTGAAGCTTTCTTT.

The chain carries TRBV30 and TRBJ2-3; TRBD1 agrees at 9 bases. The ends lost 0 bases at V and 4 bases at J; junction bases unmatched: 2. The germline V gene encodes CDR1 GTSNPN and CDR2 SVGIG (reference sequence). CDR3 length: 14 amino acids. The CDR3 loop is CAWSVQGAADTQYF. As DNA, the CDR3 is TGTGCCTGGAGTGTACAGGGGGCCGCAGATACGCAGTATTTT.

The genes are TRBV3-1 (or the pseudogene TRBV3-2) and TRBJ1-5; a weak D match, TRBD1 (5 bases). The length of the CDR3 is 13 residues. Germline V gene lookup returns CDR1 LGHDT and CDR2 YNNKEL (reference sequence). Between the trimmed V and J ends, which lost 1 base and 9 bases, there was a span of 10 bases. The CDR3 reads CASSQAGRGPQHF. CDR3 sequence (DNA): TGTGCCAGCAGCCAAGCCGGAAGGGGGCCCCAGCATTTT.

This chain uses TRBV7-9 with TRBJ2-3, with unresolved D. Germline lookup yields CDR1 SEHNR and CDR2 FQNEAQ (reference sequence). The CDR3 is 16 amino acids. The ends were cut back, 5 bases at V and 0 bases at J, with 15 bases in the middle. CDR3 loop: CASSQERALSTDTQYF. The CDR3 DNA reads TGTGCCAGCAGCCAAGAACGGGCTCTGAGCACAGATACGCAGTATTTT.

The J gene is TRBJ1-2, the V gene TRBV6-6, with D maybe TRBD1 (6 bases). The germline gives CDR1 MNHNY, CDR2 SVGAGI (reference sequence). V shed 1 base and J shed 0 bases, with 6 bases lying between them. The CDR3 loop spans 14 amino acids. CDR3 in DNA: TGTGCCAGCAGTTACTGGGACACTAACTATGGCTACACCTTC. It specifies CASSYWDTNYGYTF.

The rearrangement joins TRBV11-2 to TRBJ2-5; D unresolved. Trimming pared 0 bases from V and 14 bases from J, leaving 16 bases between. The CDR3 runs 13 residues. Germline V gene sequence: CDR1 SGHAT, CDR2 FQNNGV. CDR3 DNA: TGTGCCAGCAGCTTAGATGTTGCAAGAGCTACCTACTTC. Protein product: CASSLDVARATYF.